This TCR beta chain was retrieved from a study of T-cell reconstitution after alpha-beta-depleted transplantation in children. During its preparation, the TCRbeta library received unique molecular identifiers. MiXCR was run by TCRdb on the PCR reads, yielding one entry per CDR3 protein. The table lists about 500,000 distinct CDR3 sequences, approximately 29% of them singletons. Trimming left V 6 bases short and J 3 bases short, with 15 bases between. Germline CDR1 reads DFQATT; CDR2 reads SNEGSKA (reference sequence). The CDR3 spans 13 residues. The source is a human donor who donated a stem cell graft to a child with aplastic anemia. The sample consisted of PBMCs from the stem cell graft donor, taken from the stem cell graft. The chain recombines TRBV20-1 with TRBJ2-7, with D perhaps matching TRBD1 or TRBD2 (5 bases each). CDR3 sequence (DNA): TGCAGTGCCCGGGGCGGGTGGGACTACGAGCAGTACTTC. This gives the protein CSARGGWDYEQYF.